This TCR beta chain was retrieved from a study of OX40 agonist ivuxolimab in advanced cancers. On the study more broadly: Hepatocellular carcinoma, melanoma, renal cell or head and neck cancer affected the dose-escalation patients. Study-wide findings and caveats: CD8+ T cells showed, on average, more clonal expansion than CD4+ cells.

Libraries were prepared by immunoSEQ multiplex PCR; TCRdb keeps only in-frame clonotypes and omits some of them. The data show 60,000 or so clones, 87% seen once. With regard to this clone: Its antigen is unknown.

V trimming: 4 bases; J trimming: 8 bases; junction bases outside the gene matches: 9. CDR3 length: 16 residues. CDR1 is MGHRA and CDR2 is YSYEKL in the germline V gene. This specimen consisted of CD4+ or CD8+ T cells sorted from blood, obtained in a trial of the OX40 agonist ivuxolimab. The TCR sequence derives from an adult with an advanced solid tumor such as melanoma, head and neck, liver or kidney cancer. The gene calls are TRBV4-1 and TRBJ2-4; 12 bases agree with TRBD1. As DNA, the CDR3 is TGCGCCAGCAGCCGTTCCGGGACAGGGGGCGAGGACATTCAGTACTTC. This sequence encodes CASSRSGTGGEDIQYF.